Below, 16 T cell receptor beta chains from the same sample are listed, as sequenced in a study of cytomegalovirus exposure and HLA in healthy donors. The PCR contained 60 Vbeta and 13 Jbeta primers. Using immunoSEQ multiplex PCR, the repertoire was profiled, and TCRdb retains in-frame clones only, with some absent. Among around 120,000 clones listed, around 81% were seen once. The sample comprised PBMCs. The receptor source for this set is a man younger than 35 in good health and CMV-seronegative.

The J gene is TRBJ1-5, the V gene TRBV27, with TRBD1 matching 7 bases. The CDR3 has 15 amino acids. Losses at the gene ends were 6 bases for V and 3 bases for J; bases not matched to a gene: 8. The germline CDR1 and CDR2 sequences are MNHEY and SMNVEV (reference sequence). The chain's CDR3 is CASSVRTGLNQPQHF. CDR3 DNA: TGTGCCAGCAGCGTACGGACAGGACTCAATCAGCCCCAGCATTTT.

The sample holds one count of this clone. This sequence joins TRBV5-8 and TRBJ1-5; TRBD1 might be the D (6 bases). This CDR3 spans 15 amino acids. The germline V gene has CDR1 SGHTS and CDR2 YDEGEE. V dropped 4 bases and J dropped 3 bases, with 14 bases sitting between them. The CDR3 region is CASSPGDRNNQPQHF. The CDR3 coding sequence is TGTGCCAGCAGCCCTGGCGACAGGAACAATCAGCCCCAGCATTTT.

This clone appeared a single time. The chain links TRBV5-4 to TRBJ1-2; D gene ambiguous. V was clipped by 4 bases and J by 2 bases, with 9 bases between them. The CDR3 extends over 13 amino acids. Germline CDR1 SGHNT, CDR2 YYREEE (reference sequence). The CDR3 bases are TGTGCCAGCAGCCGCGACGGGAACTATGGCTACACCTTC. It codes for CASSRDGNYGYTF.

This chain connects TRBV28 to TRBJ1-5, with unresolved D. The V and J ends lost 5 bases and 5 bases respectively, with 10 bases between them. This CDR3 is built from 13 residues. Germline V CDR1 and CDR2: MDHEN, SYDVKM. CDR3 region: CASSLPGDQPQHF. CDR3 DNA: TGTGCCAGCAGTCTGCCCGGGGATCAGCCCCAGCATTTT.

The V gene is TRBV7-9, the J gene TRBJ1-5, with a weak D call TRBD1 (5 bases). CDR3 length: 19 amino acids. V gave up 4 bases and J gave up 7 bases, with 29 bases separating them. Germline assignment: CDR1 SEHNR and CDR2 FQNEAQ (reference sequence). The CDR3 reads CASSSTAPGGQAKLQPQHF. The CDR3 coding sequence is TGTGCCAGCAGCTCCACCGCGCCGGGGGGTCAGGCCAAATTACAGCCCCAGCATTTT.

This sequence joins TRBV30 and TRBJ1-5, with a weak D call TRBD1 (5 bases). V was pared by 0 bases and J by 7 bases, with 10 bases between. This CDR3 region has 13 residues. Germline V gene lookup returns CDR1 GTSNPN and CDR2 SVGIG (reference sequence). As DNA, the CDR3 is TGTGCCTGGAGTGTGGAGGAGGGGCAGCCCCAGCATTTT. Encoded protein: CAWSVEEGQPQHF.

The chain recombines TRBV5-6 with TRBJ1-4, with a possible D match to TRBD1 (5 bases). Germline CDR1 SGHDT, CDR2 YYEEEE. The V end was cut by 4 bases, the J end by 7 bases, with 20 bases between. This CDR3 contains 16 residues. CDR3 DNA sequence: TGTGCCAGCAGCGGGGTTGTCTCCGGGACTGGTGAAAAACTGTTTTTT. The encoded protein is CASSGVVSGTGEKLFF.

The rearrangement joins TRBV7-4 to TRBJ1-5, with D unclear. This CDR3 contains 15 residues. Germline lookup yields CDR1 SGHVT and CDR2 SQSDAQ. With 1 base removed from V and 3 bases from J, the gap between germline ends came to 10 bases. In DNA, the CDR3 is TGTGCCAGCAGCTTAGTTTGGCAGTTCAATCAGCCCCAGCATTTT. As protein: CASSLVWQFNQPQHF.

The chain recombines TRBV9 with TRBJ1-5; D gene unclear. Germline assignment: CDR1 SGDLS and CDR2 YYNGEE. Trimming stripped 3 bases from V and 12 bases from J, with 13 bases between. The CDR3 is 12 amino acids. This chain's CDR3 is CASSAPGTVQHF. The CDR3 bases are TGTGCCAGCAGCGCCCCAGGTACTGTCCAGCATTTT.

V gene TRBV28 combines with J gene TRBJ1-2; a possible D gene is TRBD1 (6 bases). The CDR3 runs to 12 residues. Germline V gives CDR1 MDHEN, CDR2 SYDVKM. V dropped 5 bases and J dropped 5 bases, with 9 bases sitting between them. The CDR3 loop reads CASSITGYGYTF. CDR3 coding DNA: TGTGCCAGCAGTATCACAGGGTATGGCTACACCTTC.

V is TRBV5-1 and J is TRBJ1-6; perhaps TRBD1 as D (5 bases). V lost 1 base and J lost 6, with 14 bases in between. CDR3 length: 16 amino acids. From germline, CDR1 is SGHRS and CDR2 YFSETQ. The CDR3 protein is CASSLFSGNGNSPLHF. CDR3 DNA sequence: TGCGCCAGCAGCTTGTTTTCAGGGAACGGTAATTCACCCCTCCACTTT.

This rearrangement joins TRBV20-1 to TRBJ1-1; D gene unclear. Per the germline V gene, CDR1 is DFQATT and CDR2 is SNEGSKA (reference sequence). V lost 1 base and J 8 bases, leaving 8 bases between the germline ends. The CDR3 extends over 11 amino acids. The CDR3 here is CSARVSREAFF. CDR3 sequence (DNA): TGCAGTGCTAGAGTGTCCAGGGAAGCTTTCTTT.

The chain recombines TRBV19 with TRBJ1-2; possible D gene TRBD1, 6 bases. There are 13 residues in the CDR3. Germline V CDR1 and CDR2: LNHDA, SQIVND (reference sequence). The V end was cut by 4 bases, the J end by 7 bases, with 13 bases between. CDR3 sequence: CASSTTGSSGYTF. CDR3 bases: TGTGCCAGTAGTACCACAGGGTCGAGTGGCTACACCTTC.

The V gene is TRBV20-1, the J gene TRBJ2-1, with no clear D. The CDR3 contains 10 residues. The V gene's germline CDR1 is DFQATT and CDR2 SNEGSKA (reference sequence). V dropped 6 bases and J dropped 7 bases, with 7 bases sitting between them. The CDR3 protein is CSAPQNEQFF. The CDR3 DNA is TGCAGTGCGCCGCAGAATGAGCAGTTCTTC.

The chain links TRBV10-1 to TRBJ1-1; 7 bases match TRBD1. V shed 5 bases and J 4 bases; nucleotides not matched to a gene: 7. The germline gives CDR1 WNHNN, CDR2 SYGVQD (reference sequence). The CDR3 has 14 residues. The CDR3 spells CASSLGRGVTEAFF. The CDR3 coding sequence is TGCGCCAGCAGTCTGGGCAGGGGGGTCACTGAAGCTTTCTTT.

The V call is TRBV11-2, the J call TRBJ1-4; TRBD1 agrees at 9 bases. With V trimmed by 5 bases and J by 8 bases, 6 bases remained unmatched. The germline CDR1 and CDR2 sequences are SGHAT and FQNNGV. There are 14 residues in the CDR3. The CDR3 coding sequence is TGTGCCAGCAGCCCTACAGGGGGCTGGGAAAAACTGTTTTTT. The encoded protein is CASSPTGGWEKLFF. Together with reference TRBV11-2 and TRBJ1-4, the CDR3 gives the full variable domain: EAGVAQSPRYKIIEKRQSVAFWCNPISGHATLYWYQQILGQGPKLLIQFQNNGVVDDSQLPKDRFSAERLKGVDSTLKIQPAKLEDSAVYLCASSPTGGWEKLFFGSGTQLSVL.